Listed here are 18 T cell receptor beta chains from one sample, sequenced in a study of blood T cell repertoires in COVID-19. Method: immunoSEQ multiplex PCR; TCRdb's copy keeps in-frame clones and lacks some. There are approximately 210,000 clones in the sample; under 80% occur only once, and about 15% lies in the top ten. The sequencing input was PBMCs or T cells enriched from blood (not recorded which). The receptors come from a woman aged 50 to 60 with acute COVID-19.

The rearrangement joins TRBV28 to TRBJ2-7, with a possible D match to TRBD1 (6 bases). Trimming took off 10 bases at V and 6 bases at J, with 13 bases between the two ends. CDR3 size: 11 residues. The V gene's germline CDR1 is MDHEN and CDR2 SYDVKM. CDR3 bases: TGTGCCACAGAGGGGGTACGCGAGCAGTACGTC. Amino acid sequence: CATEGVREQYV.

The chain employs TRBV15 and TRBJ1-1; D unresolved. The ends were cut back, 3 bases at V and 0 bases at J, with 23 bases in the middle. CDR3 length: 19 residues. Germline assignment: CDR1 LNHNV and CDR2 YYDKDF (reference sequence). CDR3 region: CATSSLSVELRNLNTEAFF. The CDR3 nucleotides read TGTGCCACCAGCAGCCTGTCCGTGGAGCTCCGTAATTTGAACACTGAAGCTTTCTTT.

This clone has more than one count but fewer than ten. J is TRBJ2-3 and V is TRBV11-2; 7 nucleotides agree with TRBD1. The CDR3 spans 15 residues. Germline V lookup: CDR1 SGHAT, CDR2 FQNNGV. V gave up 2 bases and J gave up 4 bases; unmatched junction bases: 6. Here the CDR3 DNA reads TGTGCCAGCAGCTTACGAGGGGGCACGGCAGATACGCAGTATTTT. It specifies CASSLRGGTADTQYF.

The chain joins TRBV4-1 to TRBJ2-2; D might be TRBD1 (6 bases). V shed 2 bases and J shed 2 bases, with 21 bases lying between them. The CDR3 loop spans 19 amino acids. CDR1 and CDR2 from the germline V gene are MGHRA and YSYEKL. CDR3 coding DNA: TGCGCCAGCAGCCAATCAAGGCTAGCAGGGACAACAAACACCGGGGAGCTGTTTTTT. Encoded protein: CASSQSRLAGTTNTGELFF.

CDR3 in amino acids: CASKGQGTYEQYV. The CDR3 DNA reads as TGTGCTAGCAAGGGACAGGGCACTTACGAGCAGTACGTC. This chain joins TRBV7-7 and TRBJ2-7; 9 nucleotides line up with TRBD1. The CDR3 length is 13 residues. The V gene's germline CDR1 is SSHAT and CDR2 FNYEAQ (reference sequence).

This clone has just one count. The J gene is TRBJ1-1, the V gene TRBV28, with 9 bases matching TRBD1. Germline lookup yields CDR1 MDHEN and CDR2 SYDVKM. This CDR3 is built from 14 residues. The J segment lost 7 bases and the V segment lost 5 bases, leaving 8 bases of the junction unmatched. The CDR3 loop reads CASSPGTGRLEAFF. DNA for the CDR3: TGTGCCAGCAGTCCCGGGACAGGGAGACTTGAAGCTTTCTTT.

The chain has TRBV16 and TRBJ1-2; D possibly corresponds to TRBD1 (6 bases). CDR1 KGHSY and CDR2 FQNENV come from the germline V gene. This CDR3 has 15 amino acids. The germline V and J ends were trimmed by 4 bases and 1 base, with 13 bases remaining between them. In DNA, the CDR3 is TGTGCCAGCAGCCGGGACACAAAACTTAACTATGGCTACACCTTC. Translated: CASSRDTKLNYGYTF.

This clone showed up just a few times. The V gene is TRBV28, the J gene TRBJ2-5, with D maybe TRBD2 (6 bases). Germline V CDR1 and CDR2: MDHEN, SYDVKM. The CDR3 has 13 amino acids. Trimming pared 7 bases from V and 1 base from J, leaving 10 bases between. CDR3 bases: TGTGCCAGCAACCTGGGGGGCCAAGAGACCCAGTACTTC. Translation gives CASNLGGQETQYF. Using reference TRBV28 and TRBJ2-5 for the parts outside the CDR3, the full variable domain is DVKVTQSSRYLVKRTGEKVFLECVQDMDHENMFWYRQDPGLGLRLIYFSYDVKMKEKGDIPEGYSVSREKKERFSLILESASTNQTSMYLCASNLGGQETQYFGPGTRLLVL.

This rearrangement joins TRBV3-1 (or the pseudogene TRBV3-2) to TRBJ1-4; 12 nucleotides line up with TRBD1. The CDR3 runs to 16 residues. The V and J ends lost 5 bases and 11 bases, in that order; junction bases with no gene match: 12. Looked up from germline, CDR1 is LGHDT and CDR2 is YNNKEL (reference sequence). CDR3 amino acids: CASSKGTGGAPQKLFF. CDR3 bases: TGTGCCAGCAGCAAAGGGACAGGGGGCGCCCCCCAGAAACTGTTTTTT.

This clone was found a few times. V usage is TRBV2 and J usage is TRBJ2-1; TRBD2 aligns across 12 bases. The V gene's germline CDR1 is SNHLY and CDR2 FYNNEI. The J segment lost 8 bases and the V segment lost 7 bases, leaving 9 bases of the junction unmatched. The CDR3 consists of 15 residues. CDR3 residues: CASIRLAGGPDEQFF. CDR3 bases: TGTGCCAGCATCCGTCTAGCGGGGGGGCCGGATGAGCAGTTCTTC.

The chain is built from TRBV6-5 and TRBJ1-4; 9 bases agree with TRBD1. V dropped 0 bases and J dropped 11; count of bases not matched to a gene: 4. CDR3 size: 14 residues. CDR1 is MNHEY, CDR2 SVGAGI, per germline. The CDR3 nucleotides are TGTGCCAGCAGTTACTCGGGACAGGGTGCGAAACTGTTTTTT. It is translated as CASSYSGQGAKLFF.

The chain links TRBV7-6 to TRBJ1-1, with a weak D call TRBD1 (6 bases). Germline V gives CDR1 SGHVS, CDR2 FNYEAQ. CDR3 length: 15 residues. Trimming stripped 0 bases from V and 2 bases from J, with 10 bases between. Here the CDR3 reads CASSLAWDTNTEAFF. The CDR3 DNA follows: TGTGCCAGCAGCTTAGCGTGGGACACCAACACTGAAGCTTTCTTT.

This clone appeared a few times. The chain has TRBV10-2 and TRBJ1-1; no clear D. CDR1 is WSHSY and CDR2 is SAAADI in the germline V gene. Trimming pared 2 bases from V and 6 bases from J, leaving 13 bases between. This CDR3 region has 14 residues. The CDR3: CASSEEASVAEAFF. In nucleotides, the CDR3 is TGCGCCAGCAGTGAGGAGGCCTCCGTAGCTGAAGCTTTCTTT.

The chain combines TRBV7-9 with TRBJ1-1, with 7 bases fitting TRBD1. V lost 7 bases, J lost 3 bases, and 5 bases stayed unmatched. This CDR3 has 13 residues. The germline CDR1 and CDR2 sequences are SEHNR and FQNEAQ (reference sequence). The CDR3: CASKIGGHTEAFF. DNA of the CDR3: TGTGCCAGCAAAATAGGGGGCCACACTGAAGCTTTCTTT.

The sample holds one count of this clone. V is TRBV6-5 and J is TRBJ1-2; the match to TRBD1 covers 8 bases. J was trimmed by 4 bases and V by 8 bases; bases with no gene match: 12. The V gene's germline CDR1 is MNHEY and CDR2 SVGAGI. The CDR3 is 15 amino acids. As DNA, the CDR3 is TGTGCCAGCCGGGAACCGGGACAGGCATCCTATGGCTACACCTTC. This translates into CASREPGQASYGYTF.

V is TRBV5-1 and J is TRBJ1-4; 10 positions agree with TRBD1. Per germline, CDR1 SGHRS and CDR2 YFSETQ. This CDR3 has 17 residues. Losses at the gene ends were 4 bases for V and 0 bases for J; bases not matched to a gene: 6. The CDR3 loop is CASSPGTGDATNEKLFF. For the CDR3, the DNA is TGCGCCAGCAGCCCAGGGACAGGGGATGCAACTAATGAAAAACTGTTTTTT.

This rearrangement joins TRBV6-5 to TRBJ1-1; 9 bases are a match to TRBD1. In germline, CDR1 is MNHEY, CDR2 SVGAGI. This CDR3 region has 15 residues. Trimming took 0 bases from V and 4 from J; bases not matched to a gene: 3. The CDR3 DNA is TGTGCCAGCAGTTACTCCTACAGGGGGCGCACTGAAGCTTTCTTT. Its translation: CASSYSYRGRTEAFF.

CDR3 DNA sequence: TGTGCCAGCAGTGATCCGGGACAGGGCAAAGGCTACACCTTC. This sequence encodes CASSDPGQGKGYTF. The rearrangement joins TRBV6-2 or TRBV6-3 to TRBJ1-2, with 9 bases aligning to TRBD1. The CDR3 contains 14 residues. Germline V gene lookup returns CDR1 MNHEY and CDR2 SVGEGT. The trim removed 5 bases at V and 8 bases at J, leaving 9 bases unmatched.